The clone carrying this TCR beta chain was counted only a few times. Its target is unknown. Germline V gene sequence: CDR1 SGHTA, CDR2 FQGTGA. V lost 5 bases and J 5 bases, leaving 19 bases between the germline ends. This CDR3 region has 17 residues. Sample time point: blood 4 weeks post-SBRT, at nephrectomy. Sample treatment: 15 Gy SBRT to primary tumor, nephrectomy 4 weeks later. Nephrectomy followed 15 Gy stereotactic body radiation by 4 weeks. The entry originates in a study of radiation and T cells in renal cell carcinoma. Profiling relied on immunoSEQ multiplex PCR, and the TCRdb table lists in-frame clones only, not all of them. The table shows approximately 83,000 clones, with approximately 86% occurring only once. Findings of the study overall: Baseline intratumoral clonotype presence is unknown without pretreatment biopsies. Top tumor clonotypes rose in blood 2 weeks post-radiation, then contracted.

The chain links TRBV7-3 to TRBJ1-6; D not certain. The input for sequencing was blood, taken from a patient whose treatment included radiotherapy and nephrectomy. The clonotype was recovered from a man in his fifties or sixties with renal cell carcinoma. CDR3 DNA: TGTGCCAGCAGCCCAGTGGCGTGGGCGGTGAATAATTCACCCCTCCACTTT. Protein product: CASSPVAWAVNNSPLHF.